This T cell receptor (beta chain) emerged from a study of monozygotic twins with inflammatory bowel disease. Germline CDR1 and CDR2: SGHRS and YFSETQ. This CDR3 is 15 amino acids long. Samples each yielded cDNA through eight separate reactions. Through template switching, UMIs that included a 6-nucleotide sample barcode were added. TCRdb derives one entry per CDR3 protein from the 5' RACE reads, leaving out DNA. The sample table includes roughly 140,000 distinct CDR3 sequences. Notes on the study in general: Healthy co-twins, by inverse Simpson, had higher TCRbeta diversity than their siblings with IBD. T cell subtypes were not distinguishable in this analysis.

Remarks on this clonotype: No antigen is known for it.

The receptor was derived from a human donor with ulcerative colitis or Crohn's disease, or a healthy co-twin of an affected twin (not recorded which). This chain uses TRBV5-1 with TRBJ2-3. Sequenced sample: blood. CDR3 sequence reads: CASSLTRVGTDTQYF.